This TCR beta chain was sequenced during a study of blood T cell repertoires in COVID-19. Clones were read by immunoSEQ multiplex PCR, and TCRdb kept only the in-frame ones, dropping some. The repertoire holds over 400,000 clones, with less than 90% as singletons. Seattle's cohort entered during active infection and was followed longitudinally. There are 15 residues in the CDR3. Deletions cut 0 bases from V and 7 bases from J, with 10 bases between. Germline V gene lookup returns CDR1 LNHNV and CDR2 YYDKDF (reference sequence). The sequencing sample was made of peripheral blood. The chain combines TRBV15 with TRBJ1-6; D possibly corresponds to TRBD1 (6 bases). This sequence was found in a woman aged 45-65 years with COVID-19, enrolled during active disease. CDR3 amino acids: CATSRERGGNSPLHF. CDR3 DNA sequence: TGTGCCACCAGCAGAGAACGGGGGGGCAATTCACCCCTCCACTTT.